This is a list of T cell receptor beta chains from one sample in a study of shared clonotypes between healthy human individuals. Assay used: immunoSEQ multiplex PCR; TCRdb lists only in-frame clones, some missing. The sample lists more than 1,200,000 clones; around 98.5% were seen once. Sequenced: naive CD4+ T cells sorted from blood. The receptors derive from a man younger than 45 in good health. CDR3s include the opening cysteine and the closing phenylalanine or tryptophan.

CDR3aa | len | j_gene | v_gene
CASSDPSGSDEQYF | 14 | TRBJ2-7 | TRBV5-1
CASSPKGFEVTGNTIYF | 17 | TRBJ1-3 | TRBV18
CATSRDGLAHDEQYF | 15 | TRBJ2-7 | TRBV15
CASQMGQVPIQYF | 13 | TRBJ2-4 | TRBV19
CSVYSGTDLTNYGYTF | 16 | TRBJ1-2 | TRBV29-1
CASSPGQGSNQPQHF | 15 | TRBJ1-5 | TRBV28
CASSRRQGSYNEQFF | 15 | TRBJ2-1 | TRBV2
CASSLSRLNEQFF | 13 | TRBJ2-1 | TRBV19
CASSLGVQGTTGELFF | 16 | TRBJ2-2 | TRBV27
CASRMSASPPYF | 12 | TRBJ2-3 | TRBV2
CASSTQGRRSEAFF | 14 | TRBJ1-1 | TRBV27
CASSPPGQRTYEQYF | 15 | TRBJ2-7 | TRBV28
CASSEGGIGNQPQHF | 15 | TRBJ1-5 | TRBV2
CASSPLPGLAHYEQYF | 16 | TRBJ2-7 | TRBV18
CASSILAGQAGELFF | 15 | TRBJ2-2 | TRBV19
CACTSVAPGELFF | 13 | TRBJ2-2 | TRBV6-6
CASIPLRGYSYNEQFF | 16 | TRBJ2-1 | TRBV7-3
CASSLGEEGAKNIQYF | 16 | TRBJ2-4 | TRBV7-9